This T cell receptor (beta chain) emerged from a study of shared clonotypes between healthy human individuals. For every subset, genomic DNA was evenly distributed across several immunoSEQ plates. The team ran DNA from unsorted PBMCs on ten immunoSEQ deep assay plates for sequencing. Here immunoSEQ multiplex PCR was the method, and the copy in TCRdb shows in-frame clones only, minus some. The sample has some 530,000 clones; about 72% are singletons. The study enrolled healthy HIV-negative adults without recent acute infections or vaccinations as donors. Note on this clone: Its antigen is currently unknown.

Findings of the study overall: Among donors, clonotype sharing was expected to be affected by sequencing depth.

The sequence was collected from a woman aged 40-49 years in good health. Some clones in this sample may be carry-over from other donors' samples. Input material: PBMCs.

The CDR3 coding sequence is TGCGCCAGCAGCCAAAAGTTGACTTCGGCCTACGAGCAGTACTTC. Protein product: CASSQKLTSAYEQYF. The genes are TRBV4-3 and TRBJ2-7; D is uncertain. The germline V gene has CDR1 LGHNA and CDR2 YSLEER. The CDR3 has 15 residues. Trimming left V 2 bases short and J 2 bases short, with 13 bases between.